A single sample is the source of the 21 T cell receptor beta chains below, sequenced in a study of cytomegalovirus exposure and HLA in healthy donors. TCRdb's table, derived via immunoSEQ multiplex PCR, lists solely in-frame clones and lacks some. Here the sample spans 300,000 to 400,000 clones, 80% to 90% being singletons. The sequenced sample consisted of PBMCs. The origin of the receptors is a woman aged 18-29 years in good health and CMV-seronegative.

This chain connects TRBV16 to TRBJ1-5, with a possible D match to TRBD1 (6 bases). Trimming pared 1 base from V and 2 bases from J, leaving 15 bases between. This CDR3 is 17 amino acids long. CDR1 and CDR2 from the germline V gene are KGHSY and FQNENV. CDR3 region: CASSQWGGAVGNQPQHF. CDR3 bases: TGTGCCAGCAGCCAATGGGGGGGGGCTGTGGGCAATCAGCCCCAGCATTTT.

The J gene is TRBJ2-4, the V gene TRBV30; D remains unclear. V lost 8 bases and J 0 bases, leaving 14 bases between the germline ends. Germline loops: CDR1 GTSNPN, CDR2 SVGIG (reference sequence). The CDR3 length is 14 residues. The CDR3 spells CASLKLGAKNIQYF. The CDR3, as DNA: TGTGCCAGCCTAAAACTCGGAGCCAAAAACATTCAGTACTTC. Looking up the rest from reference TRBV30 and TRBJ2-4 gives the full variable domain: SQTIHQWPATLVQPVGSPLSLECTVEGTSNPNLYWYRQAAGRGLQLLFYSVGIGQISSEVPQNLSASRPQDRQFILSSKKLLLSDSGFYLCASLKLGAKNIQYFGAGTRLSVL.

V is TRBV7-3 and J is TRBJ2-1, with a weak D call TRBD2 (6 bases). Germline-derived CDR1 and CDR2 are SGHTA and FQGTGA. Trimming took off 4 bases at V and 8 bases at J, with 18 bases between the two ends. The CDR3 is 15 amino acids. CDR3 nucleotides: TGTGCCAGCAGCTCAAGACTAGTGGGAAGGGATGAGCAGTTCTTC. The encoded protein is CASSSRLVGRDEQFF.

V gene TRBV12-1 combines with J gene TRBJ1-1. TRBV12-1 is recorded as a pseudogene. This CDR3 is 17 amino acids long. The CDR3 is CASSFGPEFEANTEAFF. The CDR3, as DNA: TGTGCCAGCAGCTTTGGGCCGGAGTTTGAGGCGAACACTGAAGCTTTCTTT.

The rearrangement joins TRBV28 to TRBJ2-7; D remains ambiguous. CDR1 is MDHEN, CDR2 SYDVKM, per germline. This CDR3 spans 13 amino acids. The V gene lost 3 bases and the J gene lost 5 bases, with 11 bases spanning the gap. The DNA for the CDR3 is TGTGCCAGCAGTTTCGGCAGGTCCAACGAGCAGTACTTC. It translates to CASSFGRSNEQYF.

CDR3 in amino acids: CASSTGLAGAITNTGELFF. The CDR3 DNA reads as TGTGCCAGCAGCACGGGACTAGCGGGGGCCATTACGAACACCGGGGAGCTGTTTTTT. The chain combines TRBV5-4 with TRBJ2-2; 14 bases match TRBD2. Germline V CDR1 and CDR2: SGHNT, YYREEE (reference sequence). J was trimmed by 0 bases and V by 4 bases; bases with no gene match: 8. The CDR3 spans 19 residues.

The rearrangement uses TRBV10-2 and TRBJ2-7; 10 nucleotides match TRBD1. The CDR3 is 14 residues long. V lost 7 bases to trimming and J lost 2 bases; unmatched junction nucleotides: 5. CDR1 and CDR2 from the germline V gene are WSHSY and SAAADI. The CDR3 DNA is TGCGCCAGCAAGAGACAGGGGGCAGCCTACGAGCAGTACTTC. It is translated as CASKRQGAAYEQYF.

The gene calls are TRBV2 and TRBJ2-7; D gene uncertain. Germline V lookup: CDR1 SNHLY, CDR2 FYNNEI. The CDR3 runs to 13 residues. V was shortened by 3 bases and J by 2 bases, with 8 bases between the two germline ends. CDR3 loop: CASSEGRTYEQYF. CDR3 sequence (DNA): TGTGCCAGCAGTGAGGGCCGGACCTACGAGCAGTACTTC.

This clone was seen a handful of times. This chain connects TRBV9 to TRBJ2-2, with D possibly matching TRBD2 (5 bases). This CDR3 contains 14 residues. The germline CDR1 and CDR2 sequences are SGDLS and YYNGEE. The ends were cut back, 3 bases at V and 1 base at J, with 7 bases in the middle. This chain's CDR3 is CASSALVNTGELFF. In nucleotides, the CDR3 is TGTGCCAGCAGCGCACTAGTGAACACCGGGGAGCTGTTTTTT.

The rearrangement links TRBV4-1 to TRBJ1-5; D not resolved. The V gene's germline CDR1 is MGHRA and CDR2 YSYEKL. Trimming removed 4 bases at V and 0 bases at J, with 13 bases between. This CDR3 is built from 16 residues. The CDR3 region is CASSLKPRISNQPQHF. In nucleotides, the CDR3 is TGCGCCAGCAGCCTCAAGCCCCGTATTAGCAATCAGCCCCAGCATTTT.

V is TRBV5-1 and J is TRBJ2-2; D might be TRBD2 (6 bases). The germline V gene has CDR1 SGHRS and CDR2 YFSETQ. The CDR3 length is 15 residues. Trimming stripped 0 bases from V and 5 bases from J, with 11 bases between. CDR3 sequence (DNA): TGCGCCAGCAGCTTGGCGGTGGGGGGAACCGGGGAGCTGTTTTTT. This codes for CASSLAVGGTGELFF.

This clone was picked up one time. CDR3 nucleotide sequence: TGTGCCAGCAGCGATTACATCGGGGGACCGGGAAACACTGAAGCTTTCTTT. This translates into CASSDYIGGPGNTEAFF. V and J are TRBV5-4 and TRBJ1-1; D might be TRBD1 (5 bases). This CDR3 is 17 amino acids long. The V gene's germline CDR1 is SGHNT and CDR2 YYREEE (reference sequence). Trimming stripped 4 bases from V and 2 bases from J, with 21 bases between.

The table lists this clone with a few counts. V is TRBV28 and J is TRBJ1-2; perhaps TRBD1 as D (6 bases). V dropped 6 bases and J dropped 4 bases, with 12 bases sitting between them. Germline V gene lookup returns CDR1 MDHEN and CDR2 SYDVKM. There are 13 residues in the CDR3. CDR3 region: CASSPDSFYGYTF. DNA for the CDR3: TGTGCCAGCAGCCCGGACAGCTTCTATGGCTACACCTTC.

This chain uses TRBV27 with TRBJ2-1, with D perhaps TRBD2 (5 bases). The CDR3 loop spans 13 amino acids. Trimming pared 6 bases from V and 12 bases from J, leaving 18 bases between. Germline V gives CDR1 MNHEY, CDR2 SMNVEV (reference sequence). In DNA form, the CDR3 reads TGTGCCAGCAGCCACCCCGGCGGACTGGGGCAGTTCTTC. This encodes CASSHPGGLGQFF.

The chain joins TRBV15 to TRBJ2-5, with D possibly matching TRBD2 (6 bases). Germline V gives CDR1 LNHNV, CDR2 YYDKDF (reference sequence). V was cut by 0 bases and J by 5 bases, with 16 bases left in between. This CDR3 has 16 residues. The CDR3 is CATSRDLIAVGETQYF. The CDR3 DNA follows: TGTGCCACCAGCAGAGATCTGATAGCGGTAGGGGAGACCCAGTACTTC. Complete variable domain (other parts from reference TRBV15 and TRBJ2-5): DAMVIQNPRYQVTQFGKPVTLSCSQTLNHNVMYWYQQKSSQAPKLLFHYYDKDFNNEADTPDNFQSRRPNTSFCFLDIRSPGLGDTAMYLCATSRDLIAVGETQYFGPGTRLLVL.

This chain links TRBV5-1 with TRBJ2-5, with D possibly being TRBD2 (6 bases). V shed 6 bases and J shed 1 base, with 19 bases lying between them. This CDR3 spans 16 amino acids. Germline lookup yields CDR1 SGHRS and CDR2 YFSETQ. CDR3 coding DNA: TGCGCCAGCAACGGGGGAACAGCTAGTCTCCAAGAGACCCAGTACTTC. This encodes CASNGGTASLQETQYF.

This clone was picked up a small number of times. V usage is TRBV27 and J usage is TRBJ2-7; D may be TRBD1 (5 bases). This CDR3 is 13 amino acids long. Germline assignment: CDR1 MNHEY and CDR2 SMNVEV (reference sequence). V gave up 3 bases and J gave up 2 bases, with 8 bases separating them. The CDR3, as DNA: TGTGCCAGCAGTTTCAAGGGGACCTACGAGCAGTACTTC. Its translation is CASSFKGTYEQYF.

J is TRBJ1-2 and V is TRBV9, with 8 bases fitting TRBD1. V lost 0 bases, J lost 1 base, and 8 bases stayed unmatched. The CDR3 has 17 amino acids. The V gene's germline CDR1 is SGDLS and CDR2 YYNGEE. CDR3 coding DNA: TGTGCCAGCAGCGTAGAGGGCAGGGGGCACCGTAACTATGGCTACACCTTC. This codes for CASSVEGRGHRNYGYTF.

The CDR3 DNA reads as TGTGCCAGCAGTGAGACAGGGGGAACATATGGCTACACCTTC. This sequence encodes CASSETGGTYGYTF. V gene TRBV28 combines with J gene TRBJ1-2, with TRBD1 matching 9 bases. The CDR3 runs to 14 residues. V lost 5 bases and J lost 5; bases outside the gene matches: 6. Looked up from germline, CDR1 is MDHEN and CDR2 is SYDVKM.

This rearrangement joins TRBV30 to TRBJ2-7, with a possible D match to TRBD1 (5 bases). There are 18 residues in the CDR3. CDR1 GTSNPN and CDR2 SVGIG come from the germline V gene (reference sequence). Between the trimmed V and J ends, which lost 1 base and 2 bases, there was a span of 24 bases. The CDR3 DNA follows: TGTGCCTGGAGTGGTTGGCAGCTAGGGGCCAGTCCCCCCTACGAGCAGTACTTC. Translation gives CAWSGWQLGASPPYEQYF.

The V call is TRBV6-5, the J call TRBJ2-7; D gene unclear. CDR1 and CDR2 from the germline V gene are MNHEY and SVGAGI. Trimming pared 6 bases from V and 2 bases from J, leaving 14 bases between. CDR3 size: 14 residues. The CDR3 sequence: CASRLQLFTYEQYF. The CDR3 DNA sequence: TGTGCCAGCAGGCTACAGCTATTCACCTACGAGCAGTACTTC.